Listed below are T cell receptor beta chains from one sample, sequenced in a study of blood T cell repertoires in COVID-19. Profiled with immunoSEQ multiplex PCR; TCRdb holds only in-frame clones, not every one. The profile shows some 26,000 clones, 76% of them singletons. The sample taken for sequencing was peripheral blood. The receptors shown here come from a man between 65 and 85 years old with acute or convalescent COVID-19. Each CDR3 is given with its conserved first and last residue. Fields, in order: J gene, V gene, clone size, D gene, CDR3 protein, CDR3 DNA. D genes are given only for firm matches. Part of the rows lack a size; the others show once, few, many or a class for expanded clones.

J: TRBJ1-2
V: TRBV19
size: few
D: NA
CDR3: CASSMRGSDGYTF
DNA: TGTGCCAGTAGTATGAGAGGGTCCGATGGCTACACCTTC

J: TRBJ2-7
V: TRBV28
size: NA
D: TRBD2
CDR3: CATPLPAETSGVLSYEQYF
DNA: TGTGCCACCCCGCTCCCGGCCGAGACTAGCGGCGTCCTCTCCTACGAGCAGTACTTC

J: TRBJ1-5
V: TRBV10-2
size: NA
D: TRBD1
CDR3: CASSDSGGSSNQPQHF
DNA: TGCGCCAGCAGTGATTCAGGGGGGAGTAGCAATCAGCCCCAGCATTTT

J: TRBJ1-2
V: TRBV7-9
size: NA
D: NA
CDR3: CASSLDTNYGYTF
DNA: TGTGCCAGCAGCTTAGATACTAACTATGGCTACACCTTC

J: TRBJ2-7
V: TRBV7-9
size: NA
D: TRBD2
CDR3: CASSSTSAPNSYEQYF
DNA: TGTGCCAGCAGCTCGACTAGCGCTCCAAACTCCTACGAGCAGTACTTC

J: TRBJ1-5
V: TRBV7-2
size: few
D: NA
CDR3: CASSLESRQPQHF
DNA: TGTGCCAGCAGCTTAGAATCTAGACAGCCCCAGCATTTT

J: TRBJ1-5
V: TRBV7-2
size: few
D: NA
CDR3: CASSLDQMPGDF
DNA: TGTGCCAGCAGCTTAGATCAGATGCCGGGGGACTTT

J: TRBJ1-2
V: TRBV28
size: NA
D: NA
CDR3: CASHQGNYGYTF
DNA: TGTGCCAGCCACCAGGGGAACTATGGCTACACCTTC

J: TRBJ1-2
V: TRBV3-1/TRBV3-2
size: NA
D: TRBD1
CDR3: CASSPPDITGEYYGYTF
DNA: TGTGCCAGCAGCCCACCCGACATTACAGGGGAATACTATGGCTACACCTTC

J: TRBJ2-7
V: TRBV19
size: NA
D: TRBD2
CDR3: CASSMGLPDEQYF
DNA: TGTGCCAGTAGCATGGGACTACCGGACGAGCAGTACTTC

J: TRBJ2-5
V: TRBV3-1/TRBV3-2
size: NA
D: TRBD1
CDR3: CASSLGTEETQYF
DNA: TGTGCCAGCAGCCTCGGGACAGAAGAGACCCAGTACTTC

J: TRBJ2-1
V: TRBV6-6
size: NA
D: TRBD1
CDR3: CASRRDRDYNEQFF
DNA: TGTGCCAGCCGCCGGGACAGGGACTACAATGAGCAGTTCTTC

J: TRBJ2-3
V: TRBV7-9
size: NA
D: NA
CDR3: CASSSQGNTQYF
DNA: TGTGCCAGCAGCTCACAGGGAAATACGCAGTATTTT

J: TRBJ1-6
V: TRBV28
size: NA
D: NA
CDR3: CASSFQQGWYNSPLHF
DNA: TGTGCCAGCAGTTTCCAACAGGGCTGGTATAATTCACCCCTCCACTTT

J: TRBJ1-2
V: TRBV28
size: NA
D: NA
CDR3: CASSLGTSLSYTF
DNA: TGTGCCAGCAGTTTGGGGACATCCCTAAGCTACACCTTC

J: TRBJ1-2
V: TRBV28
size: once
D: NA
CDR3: CASSFVVAKGYTF
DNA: TGTGCCAGCAGTTTCGTCGTAGCTAAAGGCTACACCTTC

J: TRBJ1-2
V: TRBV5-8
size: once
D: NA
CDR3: CASSFGAATNYGYTF
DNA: TGTGCCAGCAGCTTTGGGGCCGCTACTAACTATGGCTACACCTTC

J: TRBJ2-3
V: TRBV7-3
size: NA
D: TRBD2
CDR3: CASSLEGASGGLFDTQYF
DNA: TGTGCCAGCAGCCTAGAGGGTGCCTCGGGGGGGCTATTCGATACGCAGTATTTT

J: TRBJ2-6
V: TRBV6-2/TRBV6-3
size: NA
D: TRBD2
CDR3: CASSHLAGRPSGANVLTF
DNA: TGTGCCAGCAGTCACCTAGCGGGCAGACCCTCAGGGGCCAACGTCCTGACTTTC

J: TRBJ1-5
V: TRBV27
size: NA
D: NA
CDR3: CASSDTEGTARLIPSNQPQHF
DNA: TGTGCCAGCAGTGACACGGAGGGGACGGCCAGATTGATCCCTTCCAATCAGCCCCAGCATTTT

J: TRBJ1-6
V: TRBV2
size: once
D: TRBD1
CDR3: CASSDRGQGNSPLHF
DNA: TGTGCCAGCAGTGACCGCGGACAGGGCAATTCACCCCTCCACTTT

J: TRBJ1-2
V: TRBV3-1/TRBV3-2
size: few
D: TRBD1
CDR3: CASSRSLGQNYGYTF
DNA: TGTGCCAGCAGCCGGAGCCTGGGACAGAACTATGGCTACACCTTC

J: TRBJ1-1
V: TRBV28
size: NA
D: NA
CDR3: CASSFRVGRGEAFF
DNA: TGTGCCAGCAGTTTCCGGGTAGGGAGGGGTGAAGCTTTCTTT

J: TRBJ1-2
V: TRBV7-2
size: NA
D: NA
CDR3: CASSALQGAADGYTF
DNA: TGTGCCAGCAGCGCCTTACAGGGAGCAGCGGATGGCTACACCTTC

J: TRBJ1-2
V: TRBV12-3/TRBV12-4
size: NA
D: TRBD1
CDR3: CASSPGQGSGYTF
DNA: TGTGCCAGCAGTCCGGGACAGGGATCGGGCTACACCTTC

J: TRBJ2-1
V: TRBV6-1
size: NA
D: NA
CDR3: CASSEGFWASQRNEQFF
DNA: TGTGCCAGCAGTGAAGGTTTTTGGGCTTCTCAGCGGAATGAGCAGTTCTTC

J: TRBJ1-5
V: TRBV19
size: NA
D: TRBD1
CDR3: CASSIKTGSWNQPQHF
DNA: TGTGCCAGTAGCATTAAGACAGGGTCTTGGAATCAGCCCCAGCATTTT

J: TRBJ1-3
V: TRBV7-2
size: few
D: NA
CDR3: CASRENRDSGNTIYF
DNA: TGTGCCAGCAGGGAAAACAGGGATTCTGGAAACACCATATATTTT

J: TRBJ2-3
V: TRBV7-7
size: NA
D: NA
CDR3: CASSLDLASTDTQYF
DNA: TGTGCCAGCAGCTTAGACTTAGCTAGCACAGATACGCAGTATTTT

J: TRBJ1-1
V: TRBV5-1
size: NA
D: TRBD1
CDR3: CASSQGQVSSAEAFF
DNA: TGCGCCAGCAGCCAAGGACAGGTCTCCTCGGCGGAAGCTTTCTTT

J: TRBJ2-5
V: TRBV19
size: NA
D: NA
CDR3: CASSIGAAKETQYF
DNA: TGTGCCAGTAGTATAGGGGCAGCCAAAGAGACCCAGTACTTC

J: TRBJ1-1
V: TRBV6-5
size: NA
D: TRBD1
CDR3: CASNQQGGPTEAFF
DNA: TGTGCCAGCAACCAACAGGGGGGACCTACTGAAGCTTTCTTT

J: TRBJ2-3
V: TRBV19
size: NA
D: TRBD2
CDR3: CASNPGGASYTDTQYF
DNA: TGTGCCAGTAATCCCGGGGGGGCCTCCTACACAGATACGCAGTATTTT

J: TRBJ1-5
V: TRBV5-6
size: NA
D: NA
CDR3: CASSIRGGINQPQHF
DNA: TGTGCCAGCAGCATCCGGGGGGGCATAAATCAGCCCCAGCATTTT

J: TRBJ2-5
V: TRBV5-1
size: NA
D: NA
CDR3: CASVSETQYF
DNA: TGCGCCAGCGTCTCGGAGACCCAGTACTTC

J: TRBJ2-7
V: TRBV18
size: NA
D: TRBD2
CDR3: CASSPSLAGVWEQYF
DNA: TGTGCCAGCTCACCAAGTCTAGCGGGAGTATGGGAGCAGTACTTC

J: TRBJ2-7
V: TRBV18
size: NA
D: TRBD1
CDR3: CASSTGTEYEQYF
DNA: TGTGCCAGCTCAACCGGGACAGAGTACGAGCAGTACTTC

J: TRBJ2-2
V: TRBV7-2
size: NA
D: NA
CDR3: CASSFDPGLNTGELFF
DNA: TGTGCCAGCAGCTTCGATCCGGGACTGAACACCGGGGAGCTGTTTTTT

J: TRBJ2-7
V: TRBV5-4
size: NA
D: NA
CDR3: CASSPGGQSSYEQYF
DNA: TGTGCCAGCAGCCCCGGGGGACAGAGCTCCTACGAGCAGTACTTC

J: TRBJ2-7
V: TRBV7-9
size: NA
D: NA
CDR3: CASSLVSQAKSYEQYF
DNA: TGTGCCAGCAGCTTAGTTTCGCAGGCCAAATCTTACGAGCAGTACTTC

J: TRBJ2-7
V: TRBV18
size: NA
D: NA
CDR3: CASSTTSQGYEQYF
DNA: TGTGCCAGCTCAACTACGAGCCAGGGCTACGAGCAGTACTTC

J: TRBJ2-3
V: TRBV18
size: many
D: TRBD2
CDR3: CASSRTSPGTDTQYF
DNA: TGTGCCAGCTCAAGGACTAGTCCGGGCACAGATACGCAGTATTTT

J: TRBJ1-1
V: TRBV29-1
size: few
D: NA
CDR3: CSVALHTNTEAFF
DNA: TGCAGCGTTGCTCTGCATACTAACACTGAAGCTTTCTTT

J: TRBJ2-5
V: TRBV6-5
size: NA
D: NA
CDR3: CASHRAAGETQYF
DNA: TGTGCCAGCCACCGGGCGGCAGGGGAGACCCAGTACTTC

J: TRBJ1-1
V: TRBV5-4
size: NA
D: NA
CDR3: CASSLMSEAFF
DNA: TGTGCCAGCAGCTTGATGAGTGAAGCTTTCTTT

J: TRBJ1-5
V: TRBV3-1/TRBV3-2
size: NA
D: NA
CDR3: CASSQYGPENQPQHF
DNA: TGTGCCAGCAGCCAATATGGGCCAGAGAATCAGCCCCAGCATTTT

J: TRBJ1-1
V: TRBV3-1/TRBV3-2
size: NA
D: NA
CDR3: CASSQDRDGQMNTEAFF
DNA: TGTGCCAGCAGCCAAGATAGAGATGGGCAGATGAACACTGAAGCTTTCTTT

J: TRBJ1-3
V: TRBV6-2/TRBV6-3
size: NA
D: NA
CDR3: CASSPRLTSSGNTIYF
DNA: TGTGCCAGCAGTCCCCGACTGACTAGCTCTGGAAACACCATATATTTT